This is a list of T cell receptor beta chains from one sample in a study of blood T cell repertoires in COVID-19. Profiled with immunoSEQ multiplex PCR; TCRdb holds only in-frame clones, not every one. The sample has around 140,000 clones, about 80% seen once. The sequenced material came from peripheral blood. The source is a human donor in a cohort sampled during active COVID-19. The CDR3 runs from the conserved cysteine through the conserved F or W. Each record gives: V gene, clone size, J gene, D gene, CDR3 protein, CDR3 DNA. A D gene is named only where the DNA matches it firmly. Not every row has a clone size; where given, it reads once, few, many or a size class.

V gene: TRBV19; clone size: few; J gene: TRBJ2-7; D gene: TRBD1; CDR3 protein: CASSRIHRGSYEQYF; CDR3 DNA: TGTGCCAGTAGCCGAATACACAGGGGCTCCTACGAGCAGTACTTC
V gene: TRBV7-3; clone size: .; J gene: TRBJ2-1; D gene: TRBD2; CDR3 protein: CASSLLAGGLPEQFF; CDR3 DNA: TGTGCCAGCAGCCTCCTAGCGGGAGGCTTACCTGAGCAGTTCTTC
V gene: TRBV19; clone size: .; J gene: TRBJ1-6; D gene: .; CDR3 protein: CASSIGEVRGSPLHF; CDR3 DNA: TGTGCCAGTAGTATAGGAGAAGTGCGCGGCTCACCCCTCCACTTT
V gene: TRBV18; clone size: .; J gene: TRBJ1-2; D gene: TRBD1; CDR3 protein: CASSHSGGQRYGYTF; CDR3 DNA: TGTGCCAGCTCACACTCAGGGGGCCAGAGGTATGGCTACACCTTC
V gene: TRBV5-1; clone size: .; J gene: TRBJ1-1; D gene: .; CDR3 protein: CASSPMPISYLNTEAFF; CDR3 DNA: TGCGCCAGCAGCCCGATGCCTATATCCTACCTGAACACTGAAGCTTTCTTT
V gene: TRBV10-3; clone size: .; J gene: TRBJ2-1; D gene: .; CDR3 protein: CAISELGVEQFF; CDR3 DNA: TGTGCCATCAGTGAGTTGGGAGTTGAGCAGTTCTTC
V gene: TRBV9; clone size: .; J gene: TRBJ2-2; D gene: TRBD2; CDR3 protein: CASRGSGSVTGELFF; CDR3 DNA: TGTGCCAGCAGGGGTAGCGGGTCGGTCACCGGGGAGCTGTTTTTT
V gene: TRBV9; clone size: .; J gene: TRBJ2-3; D gene: .; CDR3 protein: CASSVADTQYF; CDR3 DNA: TGTGCCAGCAGCGTAGCGGATACGCAGTATTTT
V gene: TRBV7-9; clone size: .; J gene: TRBJ2-1; D gene: .; CDR3 protein: CASSLSSLYNEQFF; CDR3 DNA: TGTGCCAGCAGCTTGAGTAGCCTTTACAATGAGCAGTTCTTC
V gene: TRBV9; clone size: .; J gene: TRBJ1-2; D gene: TRBD1; CDR3 protein: CASSVSGGSYGYTF; CDR3 DNA: TGTGCCAGCAGCGTATCAGGGGGCAGCTATGGCTACACCTTC
V gene: TRBV6-5; clone size: few; J gene: TRBJ2-3; D gene: TRBD1; CDR3 protein: CASSSFDRGGTDTQYF; CDR3 DNA: TGTGCCAGCAGTTCCTTCGACAGGGGAGGCACAGATACGCAGTATTTT
V gene: TRBV5-1; clone size: once; J gene: TRBJ2-2; D gene: TRBD2; CDR3 protein: CASSLDGRDTGELFF; CDR3 DNA: TGCGCCAGCAGCTTGGACGGGAGGGACACCGGGGAGCTGTTTTTT
V gene: TRBV6-5; clone size: .; J gene: TRBJ2-1; D gene: TRBD2; CDR3 protein: CASSLTSSGSNEQFF; CDR3 DNA: TGTGCCAGCAGTTTAACGTCTAGCGGGAGCAATGAGCAGTTCTTC
V gene: TRBV4-2; clone size: .; J gene: TRBJ1-4; D gene: TRBD1; CDR3 protein: CASSQDGTETEKLFF; CDR3 DNA: TGTGCCAGCAGCCAAGACGGGACAGAGACTGAAAAACTGTTTTTT
V gene: TRBV5-1; clone size: .; J gene: TRBJ2-5; D gene: .; CDR3 protein: CASSEYQETQYF; CDR3 DNA: TGCGCCAGCAGCGAGTACCAAGAGACCCAGTACTTC
V gene: TRBV29-1; clone size: .; J gene: TRBJ2-1; D gene: .; CDR3 protein: CSGRVSYNEQFF; CDR3 DNA: TGCAGCGGAAGAGTCTCCTACAATGAGCAGTTCTTC
V gene: TRBV13; clone size: .; J gene: TRBJ2-1; D gene: TRBD2; CDR3 protein: CASSPLGIAGEGNEQFF; CDR3 DNA: TGTGCCAGCAGCCCCCTTGGGATAGCGGGGGAGGGCAATGAGCAGTTCTTC
V gene: TRBV7-2; clone size: .; J gene: TRBJ2-1; D gene: .; CDR3 protein: CASSFRNEQFF; CDR3 DNA: TGTGCCAGCAGCTTTCGGAATGAGCAGTTCTTC
V gene: TRBV2; clone size: .; J gene: TRBJ2-3; D gene: .; CDR3 protein: CASSPVGGGSGTDTQYF; CDR3 DNA: TGTGCCAGCAGTCCAGTGGGCGGGGGCAGCGGGACAGATACGCAGTATTTT
V gene: TRBV3-1/TRBV3-2; clone size: .; J gene: TRBJ2-1; D gene: TRBD2; CDR3 protein: CASSQSRNLAGGSSYNEQFF; CDR3 DNA: TGTGCCAGCAGCCAATCAAGAAACCTAGCGGGAGGGAGCTCCTACAATGAGCAGTTCTTC
V gene: TRBV9; clone size: .; J gene: TRBJ2-1; D gene: TRBD1; CDR3 protein: CASSVLGTGKGDEQFF; CDR3 DNA: TGTGCCAGCAGCGTACTCGGGACAGGGAAGGGGGATGAGCAGTTCTTC
V gene: TRBV28; clone size: .; J gene: TRBJ2-7; D gene: TRBD2; CDR3 protein: CASSSSGNYEQYF; CDR3 DNA: TGTGCCAGCAGCTCTAGCGGGAATTACGAGCAGTACTTC
V gene: TRBV5-1; clone size: .; J gene: TRBJ1-3; D gene: .; CDR3 protein: CASSLGGGGGSGNTIYF; CDR3 DNA: TGCGCCAGCAGCTTGGGAGGCGGCGGCGGCTCTGGAAACACCATATATTTT
V gene: TRBV9; clone size: once; J gene: TRBJ2-1; D gene: TRBD2; CDR3 protein: CASSVTSGRAGDNEQFF; CDR3 DNA: TGTGCCAGCAGCGTCACTAGCGGGAGGGCCGGTGACAATGAGCAGTTCTTC
V gene: TRBV6-5; clone size: once; J gene: TRBJ2-1; D gene: TRBD1; CDR3 protein: CASSRTGGAYNEQFF; CDR3 DNA: TGTGCCAGCAGCCGGACAGGGGGGGCCTACAATGAGCAGTTCTTC
V gene: TRBV6-5; clone size: .; J gene: TRBJ2-7; D gene: .; CDR3 protein: CASWRGSSYEQYF; CDR3 DNA: TGTGCCAGCTGGAGGGGAAGCTCCTACGAGCAGTACTTC
V gene: TRBV13; clone size: .; J gene: TRBJ2-2; D gene: TRBD2; CDR3 protein: CASSFVALAGNTGELFF; CDR3 DNA: TGTGCCAGCAGCTTTGTGGCTCTAGCGGGAAACACCGGGGAGCTGTTTTTT
V gene: TRBV10-3; clone size: .; J gene: TRBJ1-5; D gene: TRBD1; CDR3 protein: CAISLTFGQANQPQHF; CDR3 DNA: TGTGCCATCAGTCTTACATTCGGACAGGCGAATCAGCCCCAGCATTTT
V gene: TRBV6-6; clone size: .; J gene: TRBJ2-1; D gene: .; CDR3 protein: CASGALYLKNNEQFF; CDR3 DNA: TGTGCCAGCGGTGCCCTCTATTTAAAGAACAATGAGCAGTTCTTC
V gene: TRBV18; clone size: .; J gene: TRBJ2-1; D gene: TRBD2; CDR3 protein: CASSFLAGSSGSYNEQFF; CDR3 DNA: TGTGCCAGCTCATTTCTAGCGGGATCGTCGGGGTCCTACAATGAGCAGTTCTTC
V gene: TRBV28; clone size: .; J gene: TRBJ2-5; D gene: TRBD2; CDR3 protein: CASGGLAGVDVRETQYF; CDR3 DNA: TGTGCCAGCGGGGGACTAGCGGGAGTTGACGTCAGGGAGACCCAGTACTTC
V gene: TRBV21-1; clone size: .; J gene: TRBJ2-5; D gene: .; CDR3 protein: CASSKGDSQQETQYF; CDR3 DNA: TGTGCCAGCAGCAAAGGGGACAGCCAACAAGAGACCCAGTACTTC
V gene: TRBV7-9; clone size: .; J gene: TRBJ1-1; D gene: .; CDR3 protein: CASSLALGAGTEAFF; CDR3 DNA: TGTGCCAGCAGCTTAGCGTTGGGGGCCGGCACTGAAGCTTTCTTT
V gene: TRBV14; clone size: .; J gene: TRBJ2-7; D gene: TRBD1; CDR3 protein: CASSETGTGLKAYEQYF; CDR3 DNA: TGTGCCAGCAGCGAAACCGGGACAGGGCTTAAGGCCTACGAGCAGTACTTC
V gene: TRBV6-2/TRBV6-3; clone size: .; J gene: TRBJ2-5; D gene: TRBD2; CDR3 protein: CASSLGLAGGQETQYF; CDR3 DNA: TGTGCCAGCAGTTTAGGACTAGCGGGAGGCCAAGAGACCCAGTACTTC
V gene: TRBV6-5; clone size: .; J gene: TRBJ2-7; D gene: .; CDR3 protein: CASSSRGHEQYF; CDR3 DNA: TGTGCCAGCAGTTCTCGGGGTCACGAGCAGTACTTC
V gene: TRBV2; clone size: .; J gene: TRBJ2-3; D gene: .; CDR3 protein: CASSGARTDTQYF; CDR3 DNA: TGTGCCAGCTCGGGAGCTCGGACAGATACGCAGTATTTT
V gene: TRBV28; clone size: .; J gene: TRBJ1-4; D gene: .; CDR3 protein: CASSLGGATNEKLFF; CDR3 DNA: TGTGCCAGCAGTTTGGGAGGTGCAACTAATGAAAAACTGTTTTTT
V gene: TRBV29-1; clone size: .; J gene: TRBJ2-2; D gene: TRBD1; CDR3 protein: CSVDGQGAGGTGELFF; CDR3 DNA: TGCAGCGTTGATGGGCAGGGGGCCGGGGGCACCGGGGAGCTGTTTTTT
V gene: TRBV3-1/TRBV3-2; clone size: .; J gene: TRBJ2-5; D gene: TRBD2; CDR3 protein: CASSQVGRREGREETQYF; CDR3 DNA: TGTGCCAGCAGCCAAGTTGGGCGGCGGGAGGGCCGGGAGGAGACCCAGTACTTC
V gene: TRBV19; clone size: .; J gene: TRBJ1-3; D gene: .; CDR3 protein: CASSIGSGNTIYF; CDR3 DNA: TGTGCCAGTAGTATCGGCTCTGGAAACACCATATATTTT
V gene: TRBV6-5; clone size: .; J gene: TRBJ2-1; D gene: TRBD1; CDR3 protein: CASSPDRDSYNEQFF; CDR3 DNA: TGTGCCAGCAGTCCGGACAGGGACTCCTACAATGAGCAGTTCTTC
V gene: TRBV12-3/TRBV12-4; clone size: once; J gene: TRBJ2-7; D gene: .; CDR3 protein: CASSPRGSHEQYF; CDR3 DNA: TGTGCCAGCAGTCCCAGGGGTTCCCACGAGCAGTACTTC
V gene: TRBV3-1/TRBV3-2; clone size: .; J gene: TRBJ2-1; D gene: TRBD1; CDR3 protein: CASSLPYGTGYNEQFF; CDR3 DNA: TGTGCCAGCAGCCTACCATACGGGACAGGGTACAATGAGCAGTTCTTC
V gene: TRBV2; clone size: .; J gene: TRBJ2-7; D gene: .; CDR3 protein: CASSEARAGEQYF; CDR3 DNA: TGTGCCAGCAGTGAAGCAAGAGCAGGGGAGCAGTACTTC
V gene: TRBV19; clone size: .; J gene: TRBJ2-1; D gene: TRBD2; CDR3 protein: CASMNGRGEASYNEQFF; CDR3 DNA: TGTGCCAGTATGAACGGTCGGGGGGAGGCTTCCTACAATGAGCAGTTCTTC
V gene: TRBV30; clone size: .; J gene: TRBJ2-5; D gene: TRBD2; CDR3 protein: CAWSVGLAGEETQYF; CDR3 DNA: TGTGCCTGGAGTGTAGGACTAGCGGGAGAAGAGACCCAGTACTTC
V gene: TRBV7-3; clone size: .; J gene: TRBJ2-5; D gene: TRBD2; CDR3 protein: CASAFGGAGETQYF; CDR3 DNA: TGTGCCAGCGCGTTCGGGGGGGCTGGCGAGACCCAGTACTTC
V gene: TRBV2; clone size: .; J gene: TRBJ2-7; D gene: .; CDR3 protein: CASSSDSPPYEQYF; CDR3 DNA: TGTGCCAGCAGTTCCGACTCGCCACCCTACGAGCAGTACTTC
V gene: TRBV12-3/TRBV12-4; clone size: once; J gene: TRBJ2-7; D gene: .; CDR3 protein: CASSLDRSYEQYF; CDR3 DNA: TGTGCCAGCAGTTTAGACAGGTCCTACGAGCAGTACTTC
V gene: TRBV24-1; clone size: .; J gene: TRBJ2-1; D gene: .; CDR3 protein: CATSDLAVPEQFF; CDR3 DNA: TGTGCCACCAGTGATTTGGCGGTCCCTGAGCAGTTCTTC
V gene: TRBV3-1/TRBV3-2; clone size: .; J gene: TRBJ2-7; D gene: TRBD1; CDR3 protein: CASSEDRDYEQYF; CDR3 DNA: TGTGCCAGCAGCGAGGACAGGGACTACGAGCAGTACTTC
V gene: TRBV19; clone size: few; J gene: TRBJ1-5; D gene: .; CDR3 protein: CASSPQHHQPQHF; CDR3 DNA: TGTGCCAGTAGCCCGCAACATCATCAGCCCCAGCATTTT
V gene: TRBV7-9; clone size: .; J gene: TRBJ1-2; D gene: .; CDR3 protein: CASSVDSDYGYTF; CDR3 DNA: TGTGCCAGCAGCGTCGACAGCGACTATGGCTACACCTTC
V gene: TRBV7-2; clone size: .; J gene: TRBJ2-4; D gene: .; CDR3 protein: CASSQRRVSGSGDIQYF; CDR3 DNA: TGTGCCAGCAGCCAACGCCGGGTTTCGGGGTCAGGAGACATTCAGTACTTC
V gene: TRBV6-5; clone size: .; J gene: TRBJ1-1; D gene: .; CDR3 protein: CASRGSLLGNTEAFF; CDR3 DNA: TGTGCCAGCAGGGGCAGCCTACTGGGGAACACTGAAGCTTTCTTT